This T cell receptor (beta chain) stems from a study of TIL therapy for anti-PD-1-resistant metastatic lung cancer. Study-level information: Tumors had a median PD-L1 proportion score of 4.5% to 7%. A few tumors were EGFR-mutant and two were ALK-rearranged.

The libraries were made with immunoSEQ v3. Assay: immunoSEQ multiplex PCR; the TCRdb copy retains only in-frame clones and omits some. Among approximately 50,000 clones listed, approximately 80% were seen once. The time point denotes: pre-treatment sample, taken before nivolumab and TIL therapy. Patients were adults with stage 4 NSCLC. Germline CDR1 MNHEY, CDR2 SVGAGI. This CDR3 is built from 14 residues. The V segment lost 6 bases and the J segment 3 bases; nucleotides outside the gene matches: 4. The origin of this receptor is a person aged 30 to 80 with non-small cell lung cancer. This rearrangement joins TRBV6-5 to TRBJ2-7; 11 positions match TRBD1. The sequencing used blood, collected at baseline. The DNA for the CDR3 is TGTGCCAGCAGAACCGGGACAGGGGGCTACGAGCAGTACTTC. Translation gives CASRTGTGGYEQYF.